The rows below give T cell receptor beta chains drawn from one sample of a study of blood T cell repertoires in COVID-19. This table comes from immunoSEQ multiplex PCR, and its TCRdb copy is limited to in-frame clones, with some not included. The data contain around 120,000 clones, 90% of them singletons. Input material: peripheral blood. All receptors derive from a woman in her sixties with COVID-19, enrolled during active disease. Both conserved end residues are part of each CDR3. D genes are given only for firm matches. Where a row states a size, it is once, few, many or the class of an expanded clone; other rows omit it.

V gene	D gene	J gene	clone size	CDR3 DNA	CDR3 protein
TRBV7-2	NA	TRBJ2-1	NA	TGTGCCAGCAGCCAACGGGGTTTACGCTCCTACAATGAGCAGTTCTTC	CASSQRGLRSYNEQFF
TRBV5-6	NA	TRBJ2-3	NA	TGTGCCAGCAGCTTGGTAGGCGGGGCTAGCACAGATACGCAGTATTTT	CASSLVGGASTDTQYF
TRBV9	NA	TRBJ1-2	NA	TGTGCCAGCAGCGTAAGGGAGGGTGGCTACACCTTC	CASSVREGGYTF
TRBV5-1	TRBD2	TRBJ2-1	NA	TGCGCCAGCAGCTTGTCCGGGGGGAATGAGCAGTTCTTC	CASSLSGGNEQFF
TRBV10-3	NA	TRBJ1-3	NA	TGTGCCATCAGTGAGTTGGCACAGCCTCTAACGTCTGGAAACACCATATATTTT	CAISELAQPLTSGNTIYF
TRBV5-6	TRBD2	TRBJ2-7	NA	TGTGCCAGCAGCCTAAGACTAGCATCCTACGAGCAGTACTTC	CASSLRLASYEQYF
TRBV9	TRBD1	TRBJ1-2	once	TGTGCCAGCAGCGTAGATATCGGGACAGGGGGATATGGCTACACCTTC	CASSVDIGTGGYGYTF
TRBV6-5	NA	TRBJ1-5	NA	TGTGCCAGCAGCCATGAGGAGGGGAATCAGCCCCAGCATTTT	CASSHEEGNQPQHF
TRBV9	TRBD1	TRBJ1-4	NA	TGTGCCAGCAGCGAAGATGACAGGGTTCGGAGGGAACTGTTTTTT	CASSEDDRVRRELFF
TRBV5-5	NA	TRBJ2-3	NA	TGTGCCAGCAGCTTTCTAGAAAGCACAGATACGCAGTATTTT	CASSFLESTDTQYF
TRBV19	NA	TRBJ1-5	NA	TGTGCCAGTAGGGAACAGGGCCATAGCAATCAGCCCCAGCATTTT	CASREQGHSNQPQHF
TRBV6-2/TRBV6-3	TRBD1	TRBJ1-2	NA	TGTGCCAGCAGCCGGACAGGGAACGGCTACACCTTC	CASSRTGNGYTF
TRBV28	NA	TRBJ1-5	once	TGTGCCAGCAGTCTACTTTCGGGCAATCAGCCCCAGCATTTT	CASSLLSGNQPQHF
TRBV5-5	TRBD1	TRBJ1-1	NA	TGTGCCAGCAGACTTGGGACAGGGCAGAACACTGAAGCTTTCTTT	CASRLGTGQNTEAFF
TRBV6-2/TRBV6-3	TRBD2	TRBJ2-3	NA	TGTGCCAGCAGTCCGAGGACTAGCAGCACAGATACGCAGTATTTT	CASSPRTSSTDTQYF
TRBV12-3/TRBV12-4	NA	TRBJ1-2	NA	TGTGCCAGCAGTTTACAGGGGCGTGGTGGCTACACCTTC	CASSLQGRGGYTF
TRBV7-3	NA	TRBJ2-3	NA	TGTGCCAGCAGCTTAGGGGTGCCCCAGGGTGGCACAGATACGCAGTATTTT	CASSLGVPQGGTDTQYF
TRBV7-6	TRBD1	TRBJ1-1	NA	TGTGCCAGCAGCCCAAAGACAGGGGTGAACACTGAAGCTTTCTTT	CASSPKTGVNTEAFF
TRBV4-3	NA	TRBJ1-3	few	TGCGCCAGCAGCCAAGATCGGGGTCTCTCTGGAAACACCATATATTTT	CASSQDRGLSGNTIYF
TRBV9	NA	TRBJ1-4	NA	TGTGCCAGCAGCGCGCAGGGAGGGTCTGCTAATGAAAAACTGTTTTTT	CASSAQGGSANEKLFF
TRBV7-3	TRBD2	TRBJ2-5	NA	TGTGCCAGCAGCACCGGGACTAGCGGGGCAGGGACCCAGTACTTC	CASSTGTSGAGTQYF
TRBV2	NA	TRBJ2-6	NA	TGTGCCAGCGGCAGGGCTCCTGGGGCCAACGTCCTGACTTTC	CASGRAPGANVLTF
TRBV7-9	NA	TRBJ1-1	NA	TGTGCCAGCATCCCCGGTGTAAGCCGATTGAACACTGAAGCTTTCTTT	CASIPGVSRLNTEAFF
TRBV27	NA	TRBJ2-2	NA	TGTGCCAGCACCTCCCTGAGCCACGCGAACACCGGGGAGCTGTTTTTT	CASTSLSHANTGELFF
TRBV9	TRBD2	TRBJ2-3	NA	TGTGCCAGCAGCGTAGGATTTGGGACTAGCGGCACAGATACGCAGTATTTT	CASSVGFGTSGTDTQYF
TRBV7-2	TRBD2	TRBJ2-4	NA	TGTGCCAGCAGCTCTCTAGCGGGGGGCCTAGCCAAAAACATTCAGTACTTC	CASSSLAGGLAKNIQYF
TRBV6-5	NA	TRBJ2-5	NA	TGTGCCAGCAGGGCTAGTAGCAAGACCCAGTACTTC	CASRASSKTQYF
TRBV19	TRBD1	TRBJ2-7	NA	TGTGCCAGTAGCCCTCCGGGACAGACCTTCTACGAGCAGTACTTC	CASSPPGQTFYEQYF
TRBV7-2	NA	TRBJ1-2	NA	TGTGCCAGCAGCTTAGGTCCGGAGTACTATGGCTACACCTTC	CASSLGPEYYGYTF